A selection of T cell receptor beta chains follows, all from one sample in a study of shared clonotypes between healthy human individuals. Method: immunoSEQ multiplex PCR; TCRdb's copy keeps in-frame clones and lacks some. The sample includes millions of clones, roughly 92% of them seen just once. Sequenced sample: naive CD4+ T cells sorted from blood. Receptors originate from a young man in good health. The CDR3 runs from the conserved cysteine through the conserved F or W. A D gene is named only where the DNA matches it firmly. The listing skips clone size in some rows; elsewhere it reads once, few, many or a size class.

>.|13|TRBV11-2|TRBJ2-1|.
TGTGCCAGCAGCCTTTACCTGGGCAATGAGCAGTTCTTC
CASSLYLGNEQFF
>TRBD1|13|TRBV7-9|TRBJ2-6|.
TGTGCCAGCAGTTTCGGGACAGCGGACGTCCTGACTTTC
CASSFGTADVLTF
>TRBD2|14|TRBV5-4|TRBJ2-5|.
TGTGCCAGCAGCTCTCGGGGACTAGCCGAGACCCAGTACTTC
CASSSRGLAETQYF
>.|15|TRBV4-1|TRBJ2-3|.
TGCGCCAGCAGCCAGGGAATGGGGAGCACAGATACGCAGTATTTT
CASSQGMGSTDTQYF
>.|15|TRBV6-5|TRBJ2-7|.
TGTGCCAGCAGTTACTCCGGGTCTAGCGCGTACGAGCAGTACTTC
CASSYSGSSAYEQYF
>.|15|TRBV5-1|TRBJ1-2|.
TGCGCCAGCAGCTTGGGACTGGGACTGCGAACCGGGCACACCTTC
CASSLGLGLRTGHTF
>.|14|TRBV5-1|TRBJ1-1|.
TGCGCCAGCAGCCCCTTGAGGGCGAACACTGAAGCTTTCTTT
CASSPLRANTEAFF
>.|15|TRBV27|TRBJ1-1|.
TGTGCCAGCAGTTTATATCCTGCGGGGTCCACTGAAGCTTTCTTT
CASSLYPAGSTEAFF
>TRBD1|17|TRBV5-1|TRBJ2-5|once
TGCGCCAGCAGCTCATCGACAGGGGTCGGGATACAAGAGACCCAGTACTTC
CASSSSTGVGIQETQYF
>TRBD2|15|TRBV7-2|TRBJ2-1|.
TGTGCCAGCAGGGCACTAGCGGGAGGGTACAATGAGCAGTTCTTC
CASRALAGGYNEQFF
>.|16|TRBV5-5|TRBJ2-2|.
TGTGCCAGCGATCGTTTTGGGGCCTCGAACACCGGGGAGCTGTTTTTT
CASDRFGASNTGELFF
>.|15|TRBV7-9|TRBJ2-5|once
TGTGCCAGCAGCTTAAAACAGGCCCCTCAAGAGACCCAGTACTTC
CASSLKQAPQETQYF
>.|15|TRBV18|TRBJ2-3|once
TGTGCCAGCTCACCACGGACAGCGCGCACAGATACGCAGTATTTT
CASSPRTARTDTQYF
>.|14|TRBV10-3|TRBJ1-3|.
TGTGCCATCACAGGCCAGGGAGATGGAAACACCGTATATTTT
CAITGQGDGNTVYF
>.|13|TRBV19|TRBJ1-2|.
TGTGCCAGCGGGGACCTCAGGCACTATGGCTACACCTTC
CASGDLRHYGYTF
>TRBD2|17|TRBV7-9|TRBJ2-1|.
TGTGCCAGCAGCTTTCTTCCACCGCCTAGCGGGGGGGCTGAGCAGTTCTTC
CASSFLPPPSGGAEQFF
>.|16|TRBV7-2|TRBJ2-3|.
TGTGCCAGCAGCTTACGCGGCAGGACCCCGGCAGATACGCAGTATTTT
CASSLRGRTPADTQYF